This TCR beta chain emerged from a study of technical replicates of blood from a few donors. The data were produced by immunoSEQ multiplex PCR, yet TCRdb's version contains in-frame clones alone and is incomplete. Of around 80,000 clones listed, 95% to 99% are singletons. The CDR3 is 15 residues long. Looked up from germline, CDR1 is SGHRS and CDR2 is YFSETQ. V lost 5 bases and J lost 0; bases outside the gene matches: 5. V usage is TRBV5-1 and J usage is TRBJ2-1; TRBD2 matches at 7 bases. The TCR sequence derives from a human donor in good health. The specimen sequenced was T cells isolated from PBMCs. The CDR3 loop is CASRLSGASYNEQFF. DNA for the CDR3: TGCGCCAGCAGATTAAGCGGGGCCTCCTACAATGAGCAGTTCTTC.